One and the same sample provided the 14 T cell receptor beta chains below, sequenced in a study of T cells in Graves' hyperthyroidism and ophthalmopathy. Regions amplified from RNA transcripts were the TCR beta CDR3 regions. Carried out on the TCR CDR3, a first-round RT-PCR used the HTBI primer set. TCRdb re-called the multiplex PCR reads with MiXCR, one entry per CDR3 protein. The sample holds roughly 800,000 distinct CDR3 sequences; about two fifths are singletons and the top ten take over 8%. The material sequenced was blood. These receptors all stem from a man younger than 35 with Graves' hyperthyroidism.

The chain couples TRBV10-3 to TRBJ2-5; D uncertain. The CDR3 has 12 residues. Germline V CDR1 and CDR2: ENHRY, SYGVKD. CDR3 in DNA: TGTGCAGCCGGCGCAGACCAAGAGACCCAGTACTTC. Amino acid sequence: CAAGADQETQYF.

The chain uses TRBV29-1 and TRBJ1-3, with 7 positions matching TRBD1. J was trimmed by 8 bases and V by 0 bases; bases with no gene match: 13. CDR1 and CDR2 from the germline V gene are SQVTM and ANQGSEA. The CDR3 spans 16 residues. The CDR3 DNA sequence: TGCAGCGTTGAAGATCTCACAGGGGACTATGGCTACACCATATATTTT. This gives the protein CSVEDLTGDYGYTIYF. The whole variable domain, remainder taken from reference TRBV29-1 and TRBJ1-3, is SAVISQKPSRDICQRGTSLTIQCQVDSQVTMMFWYRQQPGQSLTLIATANQGSEATYESGFVIDKFPISRPNLTFSTLTVSNMSPEDSSIYLCSVEDLTGDYGYTIYFGEGSWLTVV.

As to this clonotype: The conserved final phenylalanine or tryptophan is absent from the CDR3, which likely points to a read error. No DNA is shown, since the ends of the CDR3 on it are uncertain; the CDR3 is the one TCRdb lists. The genes are TRBV20-1 and TRBJ2-7; the D call TRBD2 from the table was never checked on the DNA. The CDR3 has 9 residues if both end residues are counted. From germline, CDR1 is DFQATT and CDR2 SNEGSKA (reference sequence). The CDR3 reads CSARSGELG.

In the case of this clonotype: The germline gene is not matched at one end of the junction; a read error may be the cause. The chain couples TRBV10-3 to TRBJ2-7; no clear D. Germline V gene lookup returns CDR1 ENHRY and CDR2 SYGVKD. There are 15 residues in the CDR3. The CDR3 spells CASSNPLVLNYEQYF. CDR3 in DNA: TGTGCCAGCAGTAACCCCCTGGTCCTGAACTACGAGCAGTACTTC.

The CDR3 reads CSASDPSSGANVLTF. Written as DNA, the CDR3 is TGCAGTGCTAGCGACCCGAGCTCTGGGGCCAACGTCCTGACTTTC. The chain has TRBV20-1 and TRBJ2-6; D is uncertain. The CDR3 is made up of 15 amino acids. Germline CDR1 reads DFQATT; CDR2 reads SNEGSKA (reference sequence). V lost 3 bases, J lost 0 bases, and 9 bases lay in between.

V and J are TRBV5-6 and TRBJ2-2; perhaps TRBD1 as D (6 bases). The germline CDR1 and CDR2 sequences are SGHDT and YYEEEE. There are 15 residues in the CDR3. V was pared by 0 bases and J by 3 bases, with 9 bases between. The CDR3 DNA reads TGTGCCAGCAGCTTGGGGACAGTGTACACCGGGGAGCTGTTTTTT. Its translation is CASSLGTVYTGELFF. Drawing the rest from reference TRBV5-6 and TRBJ2-2, the complete variable domain is DAGVTQSPTHLIKTRGQQVTLRCSPKSGHDTVSWYQQALGQGPQFIFQYYEEEERQRGNFPDRFSGHQFPNYSSELNVNALLLGDSALYLCASSLGTVYTGELFFGEGSRLTVL.

This sequence joins TRBV25-1 and TRBJ2-2, with 9 bases aligning to TRBD1. This CDR3 is built from 17 residues. Germline V gene data show CDR1 as MGHDK and CDR2 as SYGVNS. The J segment lost 6 bases and the V segment lost 6 bases, leaving 14 bases of the junction unmatched. The CDR3 protein is CASSPLTGTGISGELFF. CDR3 bases: TGTGCCAGCAGCCCTCTCACGGGGACAGGGATCTCCGGGGAGCTGTTTTTT.

This clonotype was seen at least ten times. The CDR3, as DNA: TGTGCCAGCGTGAGATGCCCGTGCCGTAATTCACCCCTCCACTTT. Translating gives CASVRCPCRNSPLHF. The chain employs TRBV6-4 and TRBJ1-6; D unresolved. Trimming stripped 8 bases from V and 6 bases from J, with 17 bases between. Germline CDR1 is MRHNA and CDR2 is SNTAGT. The CDR3 loop spans 15 amino acids.

This clonotype has a count of ten or more. The chain uses TRBV29-1 and TRBJ2-5; 9 positions agree with TRBD2. The germline V gene has CDR1 SQVTM and CDR2 ANQGSEA. CDR3 size: 14 residues. J lost 4 bases, V lost 6 bases, and 9 bases had no gene match. In nucleotides, the CDR3 is TGCAGCGTCGGGCGGCGGGGGGGCCCAGAGACCCAGTACTTC. Translation gives CSVGRRGGPETQYF.

In this sample, this clonotype turned up many times. The rearrangement links TRBV9 to TRBJ2-7; D might be TRBD2 (6 bases). Germline loops: CDR1 SGDLS, CDR2 YYNGEE. CDR3 length: 13 residues. V lost 4 bases and J 5 bases, leaving 13 bases between the germline ends. CDR3 nucleotides: TGTGCCAGCAGCCTGGGGGGTTACGACGAGCAGTACTTC. Translated, it gives CASSLGGYDEQYF.

Only one count was recorded for this clonotype. This chain links TRBV6-5 with TRBJ1-6, with no clear D. Germline CDR1 reads MNHEY; CDR2 reads SVGAGI. The CDR3 consists of 18 residues. Between the trimmed V and J ends, which lost 4 bases and 3 bases, there was a span of 19 bases. The CDR3 protein is CASSSSGNLGDYNSPLHF. The CDR3 nucleotides read TGTGCCAGCAGTTCCTCGGGGAACCTTGGCGACTATAATTCACCCCTCCACTTT.

The chain couples TRBV15 to TRBJ1-1, with D possibly being TRBD1 (6 bases). V was pared by 0 bases and J by 4 bases, with 9 bases between. This CDR3 region has 14 residues. In germline, CDR1 is LNHNV, CDR2 YYDKDF (reference sequence). The CDR3 is CATSREQGRTEAFF. As DNA, the CDR3 is TGTGCCACCAGCAGAGAACAGGGTCGCACTGAAGCTTTCTTT.

V and J are TRBV7-2 and TRBJ2-7; D is tentatively TRBD1 or TRBD2 (6 bases each). V lost 5 bases to trimming and J lost 1 base, with 18 bases between them. This CDR3 is built from 16 residues. CDR1 is SGHTA and CDR2 is FQGNSA in the germline V gene. The CDR3 sequence: CASSPAGGLRSYEQYF. As DNA, the CDR3 is TGTGCCAGCAGCCCCGCCGGGGGCCTCCGGTCCTACGAGCAGTACTTC.

This clonotype was counted many times. This chain links TRBV10-3 with TRBJ2-6, with D perhaps given as TRBD1 or TRBD2 (5 bases each). Trimming pared 3 bases from V and 6 bases from J, leaving 15 bases between. This CDR3 is built from 16 residues. Germline V gene data show CDR1 as ENHRY and CDR2 as SYGVKD. CDR3 sequence reads: CAISDKGSGQANVLTF. The CDR3 DNA reads as TGTGCCATCAGTGATAAGGGCAGCGGACAGGCCAACGTCCTGACTTTC.